Each of the 13 T cell receptor beta chains below was sequenced from the same sample in a study of blood T cell repertoires in COVID-19. This table comes from immunoSEQ multiplex PCR, and its TCRdb copy is limited to in-frame clones, with some not included. The data hold about 60,000 clones, with about nine tenths observed a single time. Input material: peripheral blood. These receptors were collected from a man aged 55-75 years with acute or convalescent COVID-19.

This clone appeared a few times. The chain carries TRBV11-2 and TRBJ2-2; D is perhaps TRBD2 (7 bases). CDR3 length equals 15 residues. Per germline, CDR1 SGHAT and CDR2 FQNNGV. V gave up 3 bases and J gave up 0 bases, with 8 bases separating them. CDR3 region: CASSLGGPNTGELFF. CDR3 sequence (DNA): TGTGCCAGCAGCTTGGGGGGGCCGAACACCGGGGAGCTGTTTTTT.

The DNA of the CDR3 is TGTGCCAGCAGTTACGAAACAGACTATGGCTACACCTTC. Translation: CASSYETDYGYTF. The chain carries TRBV6-2 or TRBV6-3 and TRBJ1-2, with D uncertain. Between the trimmed V and J ends, which lost 2 bases and 3 bases, there was a span of 7 bases. Germline values: CDR1 MNHEY, CDR2 SVGEGT. This CDR3 contains 13 residues.

The chain links TRBV6-5 to TRBJ1-2; 8 bases match TRBD1. The germline V gene encodes CDR1 MNHEY and CDR2 SVGAGI. With V trimmed by 5 bases and J by 3 bases, 5 bases remained unmatched. This CDR3 contains 14 residues. In nucleotides, the CDR3 is TGTGCCAGCAGTCAGTCAGGGGGCTACTATGGCTACACCTTC. Its protein is CASSQSGGYYGYTF.

The chain links TRBV6-2 or TRBV6-3 to TRBJ2-7, with a tentative D call TRBD1 (5 bases). V lost 2 bases, J lost 1 base, and 12 bases lay in between. Germline V CDR1 and CDR2: MNHEY, SVGEGT. There are 15 residues in the CDR3. This chain's CDR3 is CASSYPARVSYEQYF. In DNA, the CDR3 is TGTGCCAGCAGTTACCCCGCCAGGGTTTCCTACGAGCAGTACTTC.

This clone occurred a few times. The J gene is TRBJ2-1, the V gene TRBV7-9; no firm D call. CDR1 is SEHNR and CDR2 is FQNEAQ in the germline V gene (reference sequence). Trimming cost V 0 bases and J 4 bases, with 13 bases left between them. This CDR3 contains 16 residues. CDR3 nucleotide sequence: TGTGCCAGCAGCTTAGCGAGTTTTCAACGATACAATGAGCAGTTCTTC. The encoded protein is CASSLASFQRYNEQFF.

The V and J genes are TRBV5-5 and TRBJ1-5; no clear D. Trimming took 3 bases from V and 5 from J, leaving 9 bases between them. The germline V gene has CDR1 SGHKS and CDR2 YYEKEE (reference sequence). This CDR3 is 13 amino acids long. This CDR3 is CASSYQEDQPQHF. The CDR3 nucleotides are TGTGCCAGCAGCTATCAGGAAGATCAGCCCCAGCATTTT.

J is TRBJ2-3 and V is TRBV28, with D possibly TRBD2 on 7 matching bases. The CDR3 loop spans 15 amino acids. The V gene's germline CDR1 is MDHEN and CDR2 SYDVKM. The germline V and J ends were trimmed by 6 bases and 2 bases, with 15 bases remaining between them. CDR3: CASRRGAGLTDTQYF. Here the CDR3 DNA reads TGTGCCAGCAGACGGGGGGCGGGGCTCACAGATACGCAGTATTTT.

This clone was seen just once. The chain combines TRBV29-1 with TRBJ2-1, with D possibly being TRBD1 (5 bases). CDR3 length: 13 residues. Per germline, CDR1 SQVTM and CDR2 ANQGSEA. V was trimmed by 7 bases and J by 10 bases, leaving 20 bases between them. This CDR3 reads CSASLTQGQEQFF. The CDR3 DNA sequence: TGCAGCGCCTCCTTGACCCAGGGCCAGGAGCAGTTCTTC.

The rearrangement uses TRBV5-4 and TRBJ1-1; D may be TRBD1 (6 bases). Trimming left V 2 bases short and J 5 bases short, with 16 bases between. The germline V gene has CDR1 SGHNT and CDR2 YYREEE (reference sequence). The CDR3 sequence is 15 residues long. The CDR3 sequence is CASSFSTGWETEAFF. CDR3 sequence (DNA): TGTGCCAGCAGCTTTTCAACAGGGTGGGAGACTGAAGCTTTCTTT.

The rearrangement links TRBV28 to TRBJ1-1; TRBD1 might be the D (6 bases). In germline, CDR1 is MDHEN, CDR2 SYDVKM. The V and J ends lost 4 bases and 0 bases respectively, with 12 bases between them. The CDR3 covers 15 residues. CDR3 coding DNA: TGTGCCAGCAGTTGGAGGCAGGGGTTGAACACTGAAGCTTTCTTT. As protein: CASSWRQGLNTEAFF.

This clone has a handful of counts. This sequence joins TRBV7-8 and TRBJ1-5; no firm D call. Trimming left V 3 bases short and J 2 bases short, with 14 bases between. CDR3 length: 16 residues. CDR1 is SGHVS, CDR2 FQNEAQ, per germline. The CDR3 spells CASSFMGARGNQPQHF. The DNA of the CDR3 is TGTGCCAGCAGCTTCATGGGTGCTCGGGGCAATCAGCCCCAGCATTTT.

In DNA form, the CDR3 reads TGTGCCAGCAGCCAAAGGCTCCAGGGGAACACTGAAGCTTTCTTT. It yields the protein CASSQRLQGNTEAFF. The rearrangement joins TRBV27 to TRBJ1-1; tentatively, D is TRBD1 (5 bases). Trimming removed 6 bases at V and 1 base at J, with 15 bases between. The CDR3 loop spans 15 amino acids. The germline V gene has CDR1 MNHEY and CDR2 SMNVEV (reference sequence).

This chain joins TRBV28 and TRBJ1-2, with a tentative D call TRBD1 (6 bases). V lost 5 bases and J 7 bases, leaving 17 bases between the germline ends. This CDR3 contains 14 residues. Germline CDR1 MDHEN, CDR2 SYDVKM. The CDR3 sequence is CASSVGQVGGGYTF. Here the CDR3 DNA reads TGTGCCAGCAGTGTGGGACAAGTAGGAGGTGGCTACACCTTC.